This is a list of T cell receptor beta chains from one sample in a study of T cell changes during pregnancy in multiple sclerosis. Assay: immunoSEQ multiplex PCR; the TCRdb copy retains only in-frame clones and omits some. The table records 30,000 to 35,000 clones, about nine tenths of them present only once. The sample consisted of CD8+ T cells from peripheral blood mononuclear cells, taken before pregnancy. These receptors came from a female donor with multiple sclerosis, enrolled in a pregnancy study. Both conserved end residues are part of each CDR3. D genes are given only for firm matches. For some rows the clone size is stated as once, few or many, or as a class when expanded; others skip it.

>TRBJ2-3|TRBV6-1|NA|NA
TGTGCCAGCAGTGAAGACTTAAGCTACTACTACGATACGCAGTATTTT
CASSEDLSYYYDTQYF
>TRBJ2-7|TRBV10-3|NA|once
TGTGCCGGAGGCCCTGACCACTCCTACGAGCAGTACTTC
CAGGPDHSYEQYF
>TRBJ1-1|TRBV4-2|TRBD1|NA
TGTGCCAGCAGCCAAGTGGAGGGGGCTGTTGAAGCTTTCTTT
CASSQVEGAVEAFF
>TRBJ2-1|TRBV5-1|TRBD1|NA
TGCGCCAGCAGCTGGTGGACAGGGGGCAGGGATGAGCAGTTCTTC
CASSWWTGGRDEQFF
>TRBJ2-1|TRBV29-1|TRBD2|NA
TGCAGCGCTCACGGGGGGGCCCGTAACAATGAGCAGTTCTTC
CSAHGGARNNEQFF
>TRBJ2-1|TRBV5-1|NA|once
TGCGCCAGCAGCTTGGCGGTGGTCAATGAGCAGTTCTTC
CASSLAVVNEQFF
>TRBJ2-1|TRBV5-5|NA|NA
TGTGCCAGCAGCTTGGTGGCCTCCAATGAGCAGTTCTTC
CASSLVASNEQFF
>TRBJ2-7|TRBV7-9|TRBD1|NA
TGTGCCAGCAGCCGAACCGGGACAGGGTCATGGGAGCAGTACTTC
CASSRTGTGSWEQYF
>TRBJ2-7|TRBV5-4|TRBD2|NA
TGTGCCAGCAGCTCGGGACTAGAGAACGAGCAGTACTTC
CASSSGLENEQYF
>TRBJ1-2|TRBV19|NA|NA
TGTGCCAGCCTGCAGGGGCTCGACTATGGCTACACCTTC
CASLQGLDYGYTF